The 25 T cell receptor beta chains below all came from one sample that was sequenced in a study of T cell clones after liver transplantation. Assay: immunoSEQ multiplex PCR; the TCRdb copy retains only in-frame clones and omits some. This table holds more than 70,000 clones, around 78% found once. The sample was CD4+ T cells from blood, taken at the 22-month timepoint. Receptor source: a human patient who received a liver transplant. The graft donor may have contributed some T cells.

The rearrangement joins TRBV4-3 to TRBJ1-5, with D uncertain. The germline V and J ends were trimmed by 0 bases and 3 bases, with 12 bases remaining between them. Germline V lookup: CDR1 LGHNA, CDR2 YSLEER. CDR3 length: 16 residues. CDR3 bases: TGCGCCAGCAGCCAAGAGTTCGGCAGAAACAATCAGCCCCAGCATTTT. Translation: CASSQEFGRNNQPQHF.

V and J are TRBV11-2 and TRBJ1-1; D not certain. The CDR3 runs 11 residues. Trimming shortened V by 6 bases and J by 11 bases, and 13 bases separated the two germline ends. From germline, CDR1 is SGHAT and CDR2 FQNNGV. DNA of the CDR3: TGTGCCAGCAGTCTTAAGGATGCGGCTTTCTTT. It yields the protein CASSLKDAAFF. The variable domain in full, completed from reference TRBV11-2 and TRBJ1-1, reads EAGVAQSPRYKIIEKRQSVAFWCNPISGHATLYWYQQILGQGPKLLIQFQNNGVVDDSQLPKDRFSAERLKGVDSTLKIQPAKLEDSAVYLCASSLKDAAFFGQGTRLTVV.

The CDR3 is CASSLEGSPLHF. The CDR3 region has the DNA TGTGCCAGCAGCTTAGAGGGCTCACCCCTCCACTTT. The chain couples TRBV7-9 to TRBJ1-6; no firm D call. Germline lookup yields CDR1 SEHNR and CDR2 FQNEAQ (reference sequence). V lost 1 base, J lost 10 bases, and 5 bases lay in between. The CDR3 has 12 amino acids.

CDR3 sequence (DNA): TGTGCCAGTGGGCTCTTCGGTAGCAATCAGCCCCAGCATTTT. It is translated as CASGLFGSNQPQHF. The chain has TRBV19 and TRBJ1-5, with D unresolved. This CDR3 has 14 residues. CDR1 is LNHDA and CDR2 is SQIVND in the germline V gene (reference sequence). The V end lost 8 bases, the J end lost 0 bases, and 11 bases lay between the germline ends.

This clone was seen more than once but under ten times. This chain joins TRBV30 and TRBJ1-1; the D is unclear. Germline V gives CDR1 GTSNPN, CDR2 SVGIG (reference sequence). The CDR3 is 13 residues long. The V gene lost 2 bases and the J gene lost 7 bases, with 14 bases spanning the gap. The CDR3 region has the DNA TGTGCCTGGAGTCTCTACGCCAGGAATGAAGCTTTCTTT. As protein: CAWSLYARNEAFF.

V is TRBV28 and J is TRBJ2-2, with 9 bases identical to TRBD2. Losses at the gene ends were 7 bases for V and 5 bases for J; bases not matched to a gene: 8. Per germline, CDR1 MDHEN and CDR2 SYDVKM. This CDR3 region has 15 residues. The CDR3 here is CASNLLAGETGELFF. DNA for the CDR3: TGTGCCAGCAACCTTTTAGCGGGAGAAACCGGGGAGCTGTTTTTT.

The chain combines TRBV13 with TRBJ2-3; D might be TRBD2 (7 bases). There are 18 residues in the CDR3. The ends were cut back, 6 bases at V and 6 bases at J, with 28 bases in the middle. Germline V gives CDR1 PRHDT, CDR2 FYEKMQ (reference sequence). For the CDR3, the DNA is TGTGCCAGCAGGGGGGGGCGGAGATCATACGAGCTTCCTGATACGCAGTATTTT. Protein product: CASRGGRRSYELPDTQYF.

The chain recombines TRBV6-4 with TRBJ2-7; 16 bases align to TRBD2. Trimming at V came to 6 bases and at J to 6 bases, leaving 8 bases not matched to a gene. CDR1 and CDR2 from the germline V gene are MRHNA and SNTAGT. The CDR3 has 16 amino acids. The CDR3 sequence is CASSSGLAGGLGEQYF. The CDR3 DNA is TGTGCCAGCAGCTCGGGACTAGCGGGAGGGCTGGGCGAGCAGTACTTC.

The genes are TRBV2 and TRBJ2-6; D ambiguous. The CDR3 spans 13 residues. Germline values: CDR1 SNHLY, CDR2 FYNNEI. V lost 6 bases to trimming and J lost 0 bases, with 3 bases between them. CDR3 DNA sequence: TGTGCCAGCAGCTACTCTGGGGCCAACGTCCTGACTTTC. Its translation: CASSYSGANVLTF.

The chain has TRBV7-9 and TRBJ2-5, with 10 nucleotides matching TRBD1. This CDR3 region has 17 residues. V shed 5 bases and J 11 bases; nucleotides not matched to a gene: 20. Germline V gives CDR1 SEHNR, CDR2 FQNEAQ (reference sequence). The CDR3 is CASSPYVTGTGAKKQYF. CDR3 nucleotide sequence: TGTGCCAGCAGCCCTTACGTCACCGGGACAGGGGCTAAAAAGCAGTACTTC.

The CDR3 DNA reads TGTGCCAGCAGCCCTAATCTTGGACAGCCGAGCTCTGGAAACACCATATATTTT. This gives the protein CASSPNLGQPSSGNTIYF. J is TRBJ1-3 and V is TRBV9; D is possibly TRBD1 (6 bases). Trimming cost V 4 bases and J 0 bases, with 20 bases left between them. The germline CDR1 and CDR2 sequences are SGDLS and YYNGEE. This CDR3 is built from 18 residues.

The gene calls are TRBV5-1 and TRBJ1-3; D might be TRBD1 (6 bases). V was clipped by 1 base and J by 0 bases, with 11 bases between them. Germline V CDR1 and CDR2: SGHRS, YFSETQ. This CDR3 has 16 amino acids. The CDR3: CASSLPGQDSGNTIYF. CDR3 in DNA: TGCGCCAGCAGCTTGCCGGGACAAGACTCTGGAAACACCATATATTTT.

This chain links TRBV7-8 with TRBJ1-1, with 9 bases matching TRBD1. This CDR3 comprises 16 residues. Germline CDR1 is SGHVS and CDR2 is FQNEAQ. J lost 5 bases, V lost 2 bases, and 9 bases had no gene match. The chain's CDR3 is CASSLNTGGGRTEAFF. CDR3 DNA sequence: TGTGCCAGCAGCTTAAATACAGGGGGCGGGAGGACTGAAGCTTTCTTT.

The chain has TRBV7-2 and TRBJ2-7, with D perhaps TRBD1 (6 bases). Germline V gene data show CDR1 as SGHTA and CDR2 as FQGNSA. Trimming took 0 bases from V and 2 from J, leaving 14 bases between them. The CDR3 totals 16 residues. CDR3 loop: CASSLASLGQTYEQYF. The CDR3 DNA follows: TGTGCCAGCAGCTTAGCATCCTTAGGACAGACCTACGAGCAGTACTTC.

The V and J genes are TRBV6-1 and TRBJ2-1; D unresolved. Germline values: CDR1 MNHNS, CDR2 SASEGT. V dropped 11 bases and J dropped 7 bases, with 12 bases sitting between them. The CDR3 spans 11 residues. The CDR3 spells CAGQLRNEQFF. For the CDR3, the DNA is TGTGCCGGCCAACTGCGAAATGAGCAGTTCTTC.

The chain links TRBV19 to TRBJ1-2; perhaps TRBD1 as D (6 bases). CDR1 is LNHDA and CDR2 is SQIVND in the germline V gene (reference sequence). This CDR3 contains 12 residues. The V end was cut by 9 bases, the J end by 5 bases, with 13 bases between. The CDR3: CASWGQKYGYTF. The CDR3 coding sequence is TGTGCCAGCTGGGGGCAGAAATATGGCTACACCTTC.

This sequence joins TRBV5-6 and TRBJ1-5; 7 positions agree with TRBD1. The V gene's germline CDR1 is SGHDT and CDR2 YYEEEE. This CDR3 is built from 15 residues. V dropped 4 bases and J dropped 3; count of bases not matched to a gene: 7. In DNA form, the CDR3 reads TGTGCCAGCAGCCGAAGGGGACAGATCAATCAGCCCCAGCATTTT. Residues: CASSRRGQINQPQHF.

The rearrangement joins TRBV4-2 to TRBJ2-3; the match to TRBD2 covers 9 bases. CDR3 length: 17 amino acids. V lost 0 bases to trimming and J lost 2 bases; unmatched junction nucleotides: 6. CDR1 and CDR2 from the germline V gene are LGHNA and YNFKEQ. The CDR3 coding sequence is TGTGCCAGCAGCCAAGATGGTCTAGCGGGGCTCACAGATACGCAGTATTTT. It is translated as CASSQDGLAGLTDTQYF.

The chain employs TRBV11-2 and TRBJ2-1, with D perhaps matching TRBD2 (5 bases). Germline loops: CDR1 SGHAT, CDR2 FQNNGV. The CDR3 loop spans 14 amino acids. Trimming removed 5 bases from V and 1 base from J, with 9 bases in between. Written as DNA, the CDR3 is TGTGCCAGCAGCCAAGAGCGGTCCTACAATGAGCAGTTCTTC. Amino acids: CASSQERSYNEQFF.

The rearrangement links TRBV5-1 to TRBJ2-7; TRBD2 matches 11 bases. This CDR3 comprises 14 residues. V lost 4 bases, J lost 3 bases, and 3 bases stayed unmatched. CDR1 and CDR2 from the germline V gene are SGHRS and YFSETQ. The CDR3: CASSAGLAVYEQYF. The CDR3 nucleotides read TGCGCCAGCAGCGCGGGACTAGCGGTCTACGAGCAGTACTTC.

This sequence joins TRBV18 and TRBJ2-1; D unclear. The V gene lost 0 bases and the J gene lost 8 bases, with 11 bases spanning the gap. The CDR3 totals 14 residues. Germline CDR1 is KGHSH and CDR2 is LQKENI. The CDR3 DNA follows: TGTGCCAGCTCACCACCGCACGCTTCGGATGAGCAGTTCTTC. This translates into CASSPPHASDEQFF.

This rearrangement joins TRBV7-2 to TRBJ1-5, with 7 bases matching TRBD1. CDR3 length equals 16 residues. Germline V gives CDR1 SGHTA, CDR2 FQGNSA. J lost 8 bases, V lost 1 base, and 11 bases had no gene match. CDR3 protein: CASSLEDRLGSEPQHF. The CDR3 DNA reads TGTGCCAGCAGCTTAGAGGACAGGTTAGGGTCGGAGCCCCAGCATTTT.

V gene TRBV4-1 combines with J gene TRBJ2-2; possibly TRBD1 for D (5 bases). Germline V gene lookup returns CDR1 MGHRA and CDR2 YSYEKL. The CDR3 covers 15 residues. Trimming stripped 4 bases from V and 2 bases from J, with 11 bases between. CDR3: CASSRQTFNTGELFF. CDR3 nucleotides: TGCGCCAGCAGCCGACAGACATTTAACACCGGGGAGCTGTTTTTT.

The chain combines TRBV5-1 with TRBJ1-5; D is undetermined. Germline loops: CDR1 SGHRS, CDR2 YFSETQ. The CDR3 is made up of 15 amino acids. With 6 bases removed from V and 1 base from J, the gap between germline ends came to 14 bases. CDR3 nucleotide sequence: TGCGCCAGCAAAAAGAGCGCGGCAAGCAATCAGCCCCAGCATTTT. It encodes CASKKSAASNQPQHF.

The V call is TRBV6-6, the J call TRBJ1-4; no firm D call. Germline assignment: CDR1 MNHNY and CDR2 SVGAGI (reference sequence). The CDR3 spans 16 residues. The V gene lost 6 bases and the J gene lost 0 bases, with 14 bases spanning the gap. The CDR3 sequence: CASRSEAGATNEKLFF. CDR3 sequence (DNA): TGTGCCAGCAGAAGCGAAGCGGGAGCAACTAATGAAAAACTGTTTTTT.